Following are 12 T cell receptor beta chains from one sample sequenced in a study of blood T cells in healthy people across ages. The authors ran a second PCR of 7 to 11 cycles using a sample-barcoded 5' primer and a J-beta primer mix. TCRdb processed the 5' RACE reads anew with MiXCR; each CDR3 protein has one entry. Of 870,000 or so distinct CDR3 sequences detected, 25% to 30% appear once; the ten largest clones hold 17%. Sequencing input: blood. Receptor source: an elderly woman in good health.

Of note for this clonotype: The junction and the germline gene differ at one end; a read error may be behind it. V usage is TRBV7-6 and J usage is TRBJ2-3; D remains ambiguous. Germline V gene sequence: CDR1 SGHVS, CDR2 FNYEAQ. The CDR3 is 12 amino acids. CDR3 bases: TGTACCAGCAGCTTATCTGCAGATACGCAGTATTTT. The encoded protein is CTSSLSADTQYF.

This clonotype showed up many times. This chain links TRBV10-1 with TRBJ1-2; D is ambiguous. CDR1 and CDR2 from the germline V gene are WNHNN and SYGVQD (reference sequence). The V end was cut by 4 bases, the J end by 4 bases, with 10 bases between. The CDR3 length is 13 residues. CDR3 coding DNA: TGCGCCAGCAGTGCGGGAGGCAGCTATGGCTACACCTTC. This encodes CASSAGGSYGYTF.

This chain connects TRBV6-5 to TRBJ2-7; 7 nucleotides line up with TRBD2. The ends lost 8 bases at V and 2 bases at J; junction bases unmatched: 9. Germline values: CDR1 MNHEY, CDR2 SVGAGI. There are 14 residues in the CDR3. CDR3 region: CASLGGKGTYEQYF. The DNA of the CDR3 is TGTGCCAGCCTCGGGGGGAAGGGAACCTACGAGCAGTACTTC.

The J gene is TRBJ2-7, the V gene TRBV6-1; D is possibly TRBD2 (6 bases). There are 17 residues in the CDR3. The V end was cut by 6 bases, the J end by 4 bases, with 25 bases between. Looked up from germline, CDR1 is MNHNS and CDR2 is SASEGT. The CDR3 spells CASSPPAGSGAVYEQYF. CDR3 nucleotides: TGTGCCAGCAGCCCTCCGGCGGGAAGCGGAGCGGTATACGAGCAGTACTTC.

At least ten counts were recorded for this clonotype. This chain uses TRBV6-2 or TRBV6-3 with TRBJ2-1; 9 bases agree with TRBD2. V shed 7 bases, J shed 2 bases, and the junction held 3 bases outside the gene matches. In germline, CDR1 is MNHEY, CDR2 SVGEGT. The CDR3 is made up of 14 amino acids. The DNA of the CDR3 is TGTGCCAGCATGATAGCGGGGGCCTACAATGAGCAGTTCTTC. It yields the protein CASMIAGAYNEQFF.

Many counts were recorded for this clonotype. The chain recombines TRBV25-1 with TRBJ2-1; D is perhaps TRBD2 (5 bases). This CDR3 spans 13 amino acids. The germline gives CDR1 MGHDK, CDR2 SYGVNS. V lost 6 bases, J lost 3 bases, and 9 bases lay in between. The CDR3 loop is CASSEAVYNEQFF. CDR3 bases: TGTGCCAGCAGCGAAGCGGTCTACAATGAGCAGTTCTTC.

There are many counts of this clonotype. The CDR3 DNA reads as TGCAGTGCTAGACAGGGGTCCTCTGGGGCCAACGTCCTGACTTTC. Amino acids: CSARQGSSGANVLTF. V gene TRBV20-1 combines with J gene TRBJ2-6; tentatively, D is TRBD1 (6 bases). V was clipped by 2 bases and J by 0 bases, with 8 bases between them. Germline CDR1 reads DFQATT; CDR2 reads SNEGSKA (reference sequence). This CDR3 comprises 15 residues.

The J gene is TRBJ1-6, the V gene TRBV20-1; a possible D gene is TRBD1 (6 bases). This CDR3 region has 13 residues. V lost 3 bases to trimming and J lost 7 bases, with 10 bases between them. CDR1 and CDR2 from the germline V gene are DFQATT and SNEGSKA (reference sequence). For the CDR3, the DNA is TGCAGTGCTAGGGGGGGGCAAAATTCACCCCTCCACTTT. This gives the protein CSARGGQNSPLHF.

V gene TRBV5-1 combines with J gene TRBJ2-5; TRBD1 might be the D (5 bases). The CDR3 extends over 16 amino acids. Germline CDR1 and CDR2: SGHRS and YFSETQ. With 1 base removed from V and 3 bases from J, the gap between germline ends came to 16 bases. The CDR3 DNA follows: TGCGCCAGCAGCTTGCGTATTTCGGCAGGGAAAGAGACCCAGTACTTC. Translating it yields CASSLRISAGKETQYF.

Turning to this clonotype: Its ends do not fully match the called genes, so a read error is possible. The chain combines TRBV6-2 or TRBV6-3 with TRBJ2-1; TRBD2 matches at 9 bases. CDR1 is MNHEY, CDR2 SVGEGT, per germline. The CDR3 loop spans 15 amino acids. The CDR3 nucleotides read TGTGCCAGCAGTTACGGTTTACTAGCGGGCAATGGGCAGTTCTTC. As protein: CASSYGLLAGNGQFF.

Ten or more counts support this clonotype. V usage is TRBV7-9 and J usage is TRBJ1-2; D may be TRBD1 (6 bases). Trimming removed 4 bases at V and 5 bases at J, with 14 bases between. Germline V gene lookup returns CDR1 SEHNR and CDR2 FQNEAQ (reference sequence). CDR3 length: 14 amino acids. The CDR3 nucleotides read TGTGCCAGCAGCTCAAACAGGGCTTTTTATGGCTACACCTTC. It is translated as CASSSNRAFYGYTF.

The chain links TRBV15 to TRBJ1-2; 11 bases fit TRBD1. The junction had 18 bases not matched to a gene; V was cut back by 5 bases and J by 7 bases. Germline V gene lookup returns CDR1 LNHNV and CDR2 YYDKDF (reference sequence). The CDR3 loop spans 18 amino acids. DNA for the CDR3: TGTGCCACCAGCGTAAGACCGGGACAGGGGGATAGCAGGACTGGCTACACCTTC. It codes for CATSVRPGQGDSRTGYTF.